This TCR beta chain was retrieved from a study of HIV-infected patients and healthy controls. All unsorted peripheral T cells were captured because whole blood was used without fractionation. cDNA was made from approximately 500 ng RNA using alpha and beta constant primers. Each of the alpha and beta chains got its own library through chain-specific third strand synthesis with indices. Ligation attached cDNA to a 5' RACE adapter that carried a random hexamer and SP2 site. From the 5' RACE reads, TCRdb called clonotypes with MiXCR, one entry per CDR3 protein. The sample has more than 4,000 distinct CDR3 sequences, 13% seen once. Trimming pared 3 bases from V and 0 bases from J, leaving 10 bases between. This CDR3 has 14 amino acids. The V gene's germline CDR1 is SQVTM and CDR2 ANQGSEA.

The sample in question was blood, obtained before antiretroviral therapy. The source is an adult with HIV infection. V gene TRBV29-1 combines with J gene TRBJ2-3; a possible D gene is TRBD1 (6 bases). In DNA, the CDR3 is TGCAGCGTTGATAAGGACAGTAGCACAGATACGCAGTATTTT. Its translation: CSVDKDSSTDTQYF.